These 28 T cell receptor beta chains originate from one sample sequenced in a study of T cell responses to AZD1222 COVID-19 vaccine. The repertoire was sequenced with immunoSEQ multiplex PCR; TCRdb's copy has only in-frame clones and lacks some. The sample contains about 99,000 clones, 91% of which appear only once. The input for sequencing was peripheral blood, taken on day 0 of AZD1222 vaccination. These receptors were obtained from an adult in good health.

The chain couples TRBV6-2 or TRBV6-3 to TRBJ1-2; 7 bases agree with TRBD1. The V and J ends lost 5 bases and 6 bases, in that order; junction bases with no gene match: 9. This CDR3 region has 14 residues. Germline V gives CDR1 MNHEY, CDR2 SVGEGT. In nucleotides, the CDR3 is TGTGCCAGCAGTCTCGGGACAGAGGGGCATGGCTACACCTTC. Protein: CASSLGTEGHGYTF.

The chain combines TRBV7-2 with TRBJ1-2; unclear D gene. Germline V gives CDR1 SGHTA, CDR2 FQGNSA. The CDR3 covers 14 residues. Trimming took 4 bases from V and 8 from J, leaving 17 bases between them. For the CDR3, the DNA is TGTGCCAGCAGCTCAGACGCGGGGTTCGGGGGCTACACCTTC. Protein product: CASSSDAGFGGYTF.

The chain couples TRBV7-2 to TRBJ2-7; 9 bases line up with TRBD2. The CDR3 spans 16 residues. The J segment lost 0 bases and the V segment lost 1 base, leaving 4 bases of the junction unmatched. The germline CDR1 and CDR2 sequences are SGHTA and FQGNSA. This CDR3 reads CASSLGLAASSYEQYF. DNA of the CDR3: TGTGCCAGCAGCTTAGGACTAGCGGCTTCCTCCTACGAGCAGTACTTC.

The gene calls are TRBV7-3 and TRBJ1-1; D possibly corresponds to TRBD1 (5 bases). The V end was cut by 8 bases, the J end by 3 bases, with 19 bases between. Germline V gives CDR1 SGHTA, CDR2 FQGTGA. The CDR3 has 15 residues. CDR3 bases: TGTGCCAGCTCACAAGTCGGGGGTGTGGACACTGAAGCTTTCTTT. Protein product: CASSQVGGVDTEAFF.

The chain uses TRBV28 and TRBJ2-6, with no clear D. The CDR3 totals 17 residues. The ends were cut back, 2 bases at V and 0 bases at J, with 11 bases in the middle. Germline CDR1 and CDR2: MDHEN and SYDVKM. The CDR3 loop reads CASSLPIINSGANVLTF. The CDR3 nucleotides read TGTGCCAGCAGTTTACCGATAATAAACTCTGGGGCCAACGTCCTGACTTTC.

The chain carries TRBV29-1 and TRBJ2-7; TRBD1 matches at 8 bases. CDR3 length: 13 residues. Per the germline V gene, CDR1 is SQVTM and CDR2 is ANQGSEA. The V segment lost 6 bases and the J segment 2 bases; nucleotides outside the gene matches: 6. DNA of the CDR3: TGCAGCGTATCCCTGACAGGGGCCTACGAGCAGTACTTC. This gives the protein CSVSLTGAYEQYF.

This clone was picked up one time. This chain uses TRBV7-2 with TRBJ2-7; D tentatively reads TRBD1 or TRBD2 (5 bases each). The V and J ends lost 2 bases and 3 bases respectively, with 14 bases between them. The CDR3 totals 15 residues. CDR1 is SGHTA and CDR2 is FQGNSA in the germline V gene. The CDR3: CASSLNAGTIYEQYF. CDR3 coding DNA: TGTGCCAGCAGCTTAAACGCCGGGACGATCTACGAGCAGTACTTC. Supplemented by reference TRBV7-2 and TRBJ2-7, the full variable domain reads GAGVSQSPSNKVTEKGKDVELRCDPISGHTALYWYRQSLGQGLEFLIYFQGNSAPDKSGLPSDRFSAERTGGSVSTLTIQRTQQEDSAVYLCASSLNAGTIYEQYFGPGTRLTVT.

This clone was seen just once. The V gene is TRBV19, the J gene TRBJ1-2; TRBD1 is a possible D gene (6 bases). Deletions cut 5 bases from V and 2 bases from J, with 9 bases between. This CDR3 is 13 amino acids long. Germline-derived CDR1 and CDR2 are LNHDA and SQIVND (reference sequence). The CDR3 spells CASSPGQNYGYTF. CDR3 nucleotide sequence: TGTGCCAGTAGTCCCGGACAGAACTATGGCTACACCTTC. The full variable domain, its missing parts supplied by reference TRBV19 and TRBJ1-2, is DGGITQSPKYLFRKEGQNVTLSCEQNLNHDAMYWYRQDPGQGLRLIYYSQIVNDFQKGDIAEGYSVSREKKESFPLTVTSAQKNPTAFYLCASSPGQNYGYTFGSGTRLTVV.

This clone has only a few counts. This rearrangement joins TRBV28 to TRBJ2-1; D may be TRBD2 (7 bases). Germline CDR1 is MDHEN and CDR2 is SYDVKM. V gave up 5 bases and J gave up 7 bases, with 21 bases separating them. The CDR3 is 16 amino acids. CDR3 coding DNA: TGTGCCAGCAGTCCAATCCCCCGGGGGGCGCATAATGAGCAGTTCTTC. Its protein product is CASSPIPRGAHNEQFF.

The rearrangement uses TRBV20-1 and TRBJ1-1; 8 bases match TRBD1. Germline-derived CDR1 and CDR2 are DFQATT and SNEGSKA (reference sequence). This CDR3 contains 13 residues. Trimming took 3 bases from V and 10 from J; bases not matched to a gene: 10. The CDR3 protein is CSASLPGGRRAFF. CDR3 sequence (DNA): TGCAGTGCTAGTCTTCCAGGGGGCCGAAGAGCTTTCTTT.

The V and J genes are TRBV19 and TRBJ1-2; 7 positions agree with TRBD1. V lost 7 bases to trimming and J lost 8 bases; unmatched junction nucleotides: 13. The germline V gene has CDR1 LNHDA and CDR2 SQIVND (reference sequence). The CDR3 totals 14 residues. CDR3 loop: CASNPGTVGVGYTF. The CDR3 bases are TGTGCCAGTAACCCGGGGACAGTGGGAGTGGGCTACACCTTC. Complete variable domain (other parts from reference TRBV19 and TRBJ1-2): DGGITQSPKYLFRKEGQNVTLSCEQNLNHDAMYWYRQDPGQGLRLIYYSQIVNDFQKGDIAEGYSVSREKKESFPLTVTSAQKNPTAFYLCASNPGTVGVGYTFGSGTRLTVV.

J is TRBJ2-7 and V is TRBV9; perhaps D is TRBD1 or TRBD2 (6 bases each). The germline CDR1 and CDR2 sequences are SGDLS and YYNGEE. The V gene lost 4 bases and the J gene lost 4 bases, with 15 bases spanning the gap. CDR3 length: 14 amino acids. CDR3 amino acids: CASSSLKGGYEQYF. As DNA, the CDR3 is TGTGCCAGCAGCTCCTTAAAGGGGGGATACGAGCAGTACTTC.

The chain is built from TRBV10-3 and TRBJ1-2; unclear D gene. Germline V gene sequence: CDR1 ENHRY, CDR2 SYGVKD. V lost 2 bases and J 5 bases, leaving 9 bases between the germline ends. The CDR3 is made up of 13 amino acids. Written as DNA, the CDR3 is TGTGCCATCAGTGAGACAGTACTGTATGGCTACACCTTC. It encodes CAISETVLYGYTF.

CDR3 residues: CSVEGSGYTF. The CDR3, as DNA: TGCAGCGTTGAGGGTTCTGGCTACACCTTC. This chain uses TRBV29-1 with TRBJ1-2; no clear D gene. Trimming took 3 bases from V and 7 from J, leaving 6 bases between them. This CDR3 comprises 10 residues. The germline CDR1 and CDR2 sequences are SQVTM and ANQGSEA.

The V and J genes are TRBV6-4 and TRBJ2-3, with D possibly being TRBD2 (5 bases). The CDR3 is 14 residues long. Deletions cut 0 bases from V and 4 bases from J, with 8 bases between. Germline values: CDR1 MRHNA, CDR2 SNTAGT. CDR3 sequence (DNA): TGTGCCAGCAGTGACTCGGCGGGTCCAGATACGCAGTATTTT. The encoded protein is CASSDSAGPDTQYF.

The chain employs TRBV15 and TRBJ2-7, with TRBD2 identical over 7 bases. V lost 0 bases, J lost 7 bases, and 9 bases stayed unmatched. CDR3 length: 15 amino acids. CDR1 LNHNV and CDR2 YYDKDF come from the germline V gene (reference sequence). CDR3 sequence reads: CATSREAGTILEQYF. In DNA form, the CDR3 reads TGTGCCACCAGCAGAGAAGCGGGGACCATCCTGGAGCAGTACTTC.

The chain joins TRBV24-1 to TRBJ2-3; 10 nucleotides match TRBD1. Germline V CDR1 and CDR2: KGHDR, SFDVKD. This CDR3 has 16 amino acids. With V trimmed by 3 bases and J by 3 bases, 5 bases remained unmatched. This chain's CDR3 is CATSDPTGGRTDTQYF. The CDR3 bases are TGTGCCACCAGTGATCCGACAGGGGGCAGGACAGATACGCAGTATTTT.

CDR3 sequence: CASEGLDSNYEQYF. Written as DNA, the CDR3 is TGTGCCAGCGAAGGGTTGGACTCAAACTACGAGCAGTACTTC. The gene calls are TRBV2 and TRBJ2-7, with D possibly TRBD2 on 5 matching bases. Looked up from germline, CDR1 is SNHLY and CDR2 is FYNNEI. The V and J ends lost 8 bases and 3 bases respectively, with 17 bases between them. The CDR3 loop spans 14 amino acids.

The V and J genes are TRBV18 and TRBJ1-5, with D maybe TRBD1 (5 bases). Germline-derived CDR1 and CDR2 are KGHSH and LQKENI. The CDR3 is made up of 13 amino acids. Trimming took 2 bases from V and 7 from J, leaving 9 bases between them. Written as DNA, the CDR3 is TGTGCCAGCTCACCAGGGGGAGGGCAGCCCCAGCATTTT. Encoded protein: CASSPGGGQPQHF. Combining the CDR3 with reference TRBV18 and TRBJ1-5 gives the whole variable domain NAGVMQNPRHLVRRRGQEARLRCSPMKGHSHVYWYRQLPEEGLKFMVYLQKENIIDESGMPKERFSAEFPKEGPSILRIQQVVRGDSAAYFCASSPGGGQPQHFGDGTRLSIL.

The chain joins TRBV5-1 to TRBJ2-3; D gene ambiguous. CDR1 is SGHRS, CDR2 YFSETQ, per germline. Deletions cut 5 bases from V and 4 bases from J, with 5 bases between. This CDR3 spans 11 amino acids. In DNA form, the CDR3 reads TGCGCCAGCAGATTATCAGATACGCAGTATTTT. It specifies CASRLSDTQYF.

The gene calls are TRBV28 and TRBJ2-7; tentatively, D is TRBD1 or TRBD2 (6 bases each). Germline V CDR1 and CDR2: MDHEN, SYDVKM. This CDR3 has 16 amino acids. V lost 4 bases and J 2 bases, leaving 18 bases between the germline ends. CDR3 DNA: TGTGCCAGCAGTTCACCCGGAGGGGACAAAACCTACGAGCAGTACTTC. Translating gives CASSSPGGDKTYEQYF.

The CDR3 DNA follows: TGTGCCAGCAGGGTTGGAGCGGGAAATACGCAGTATTTT. Amino acids: CASRVGAGNTQYF. V and J are TRBV3-1 (or the pseudogene TRBV3-2) and TRBJ2-3; the match to TRBD2 covers 7 bases. The CDR3 contains 13 residues. V shed 6 bases and J 7 bases; nucleotides not matched to a gene: 7. Germline-derived CDR1 and CDR2 are LGHDT and YNNKEL (reference sequence).

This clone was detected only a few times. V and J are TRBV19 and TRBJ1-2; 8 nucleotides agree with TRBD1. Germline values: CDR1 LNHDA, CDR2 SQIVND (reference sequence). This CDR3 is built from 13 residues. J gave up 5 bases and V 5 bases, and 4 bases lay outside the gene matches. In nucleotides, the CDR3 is TGTGCCAGTAGTCCTAGACAGGGGTATGGCTACACCTTC. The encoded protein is CASSPRQGYGYTF.

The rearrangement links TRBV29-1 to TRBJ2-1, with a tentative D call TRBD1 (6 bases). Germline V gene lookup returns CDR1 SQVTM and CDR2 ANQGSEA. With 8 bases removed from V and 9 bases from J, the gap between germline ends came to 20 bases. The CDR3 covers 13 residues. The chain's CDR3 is CSSSRDIISEQFF. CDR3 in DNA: TGCAGCTCAAGCCGGGACATTATCAGTGAGCAGTTCTTC.

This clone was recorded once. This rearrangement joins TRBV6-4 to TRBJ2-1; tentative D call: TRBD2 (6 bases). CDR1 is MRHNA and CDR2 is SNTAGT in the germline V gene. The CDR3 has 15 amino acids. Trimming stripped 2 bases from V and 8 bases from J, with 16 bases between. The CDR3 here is CASSDDRTNADEQFF. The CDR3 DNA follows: TGTGCCAGCAGTGACGATAGGACTAACGCGGATGAGCAGTTCTTC.

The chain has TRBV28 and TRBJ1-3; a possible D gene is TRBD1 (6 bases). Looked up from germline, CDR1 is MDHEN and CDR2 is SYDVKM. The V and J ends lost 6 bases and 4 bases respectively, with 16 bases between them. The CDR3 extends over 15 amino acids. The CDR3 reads CASRTGGRAGNTIYF. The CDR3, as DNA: TGTGCCAGCAGGACCGGGGGGCGGGCCGGAAACACCATATATTTT.

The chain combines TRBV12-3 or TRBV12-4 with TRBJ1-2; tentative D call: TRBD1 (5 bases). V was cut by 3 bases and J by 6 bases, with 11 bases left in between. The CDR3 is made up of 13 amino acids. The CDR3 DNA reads TGTGCCAGCAGTTTGGGCAGGGACGATGGCTACACCTTC. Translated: CASSLGRDDGYTF.

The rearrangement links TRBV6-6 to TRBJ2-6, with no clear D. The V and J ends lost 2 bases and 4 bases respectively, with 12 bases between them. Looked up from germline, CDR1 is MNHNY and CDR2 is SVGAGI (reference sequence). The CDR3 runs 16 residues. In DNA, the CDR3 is TGTGCCAGCAGTTACGGCCCCGTAGGAGGGGCCAACGTCCTGACTTTC. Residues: CASSYGPVGGANVLTF.